These 8 T cell receptor beta chains share one sample of origin, sequenced in a study of blood T cell repertoires in COVID-19. Using immunoSEQ multiplex PCR, the repertoire was profiled, and TCRdb retains in-frame clones only, with some absent. The sample records roughly 230,000 clones, roughly four fifths being singletons. Sequenced sample: peripheral blood. The receptor source for this set is a woman aged 50 to 60 with acute or convalescent COVID-19.

The chain has TRBV6-4 and TRBJ1-2, with 7 bases fitting TRBD1. The CDR3 runs 14 residues. The V gene end was trimmed by 6 bases and the J gene end by 3 bases; junction bases not matched to a gene: 7. Per the germline V gene, CDR1 is MRHNA and CDR2 is SNTAGT. CDR3 nucleotide sequence: TGTGCCAGCAGACGCGACAGGGCGGACTATGGCTACACCTTC. Amino acid sequence: CASRRDRADYGYTF.

This clone was observed a few times. Different DNA sequences within this sample yield the same CDR3. V gene TRBV7-9 combines with J gene TRBJ2-1, with 10 bases fitting TRBD2. Germline V CDR1 and CDR2: SEHNR, FQNEAQ (reference sequence). The trim removed 2 bases at V and 9 bases at J, leaving 4 bases unmatched. The CDR3 extends over 14 amino acids. CDR3 sequence (DNA): TGTGCCAGCAGCTTACTAGCGGGAGAGTTTGAGCAGTTCTTC. Its protein product is CASSLLAGEFEQFF. Filled out from reference TRBV7-9 and TRBJ2-1, the complete variable domain reads DTGVSQNPRHKITKRGQNVTFRCDPISEHNRLYWYRQTLGQGPEFLTYFQNEAQLEKSRLLSDRFSAERPKGSFSTLEIQRTEQGDSAMYLCASSLLAGEFEQFFGPGTRLTVL.

This chain uses TRBV7-9 with TRBJ1-3; the D gene is possibly TRBD1 (5 bases). The V and J ends lost 9 bases and 3 bases respectively, with 9 bases between them. Looked up from germline, CDR1 is SEHNR and CDR2 is FQNEAQ (reference sequence). This CDR3 spans 12 amino acids. CDR3 DNA sequence: TGTGCCAGTTCGGGGGGTGGAAACACCATATATTTT. This gives the protein CASSGGGNTIYF.

The chain recombines TRBV13 with TRBJ2-1, with TRBD1 matching over 8 bases. Germline V gives CDR1 PRHDT, CDR2 FYEKMQ (reference sequence). V lost 4 bases, J lost 5 bases, and 1 base stayed unmatched. This CDR3 has 13 residues. This chain's CDR3 is CASSSTGDNEQFF. CDR3 nucleotide sequence: TGTGCCAGCAGCTCGACAGGGGACAATGAGCAGTTCTTC.

The rearrangement joins TRBV28 to TRBJ1-1; a possible D gene is TRBD1 (6 bases). The CDR3 is made up of 15 amino acids. Germline V lookup: CDR1 MDHEN, CDR2 SYDVKM. Trimming cost V 6 bases and J 0 bases, with 14 bases left between them. In nucleotides, the CDR3 is TGTGCCAGCAGGGGGATAGGACAGTTGAACACTGAAGCTTTCTTT. This translates into CASRGIGQLNTEAFF.

The chain has TRBV6-2 or TRBV6-3 and TRBJ2-1; D might be TRBD1 (5 bases). Trimming shortened V by 2 bases and J by 8 bases, and 22 bases separated the two germline ends. CDR1 is MNHEY and CDR2 is SVGEGT in the germline V gene. The CDR3 sequence is 17 residues long. The CDR3 bases are TGTGCCAGCAGTTACCCTTTGGGCCAGCAAGGGGTCGATGAGCAGTTCTTC. Amino acids: CASSYPLGQQGVDEQFF.

J is TRBJ1-5 and V is TRBV28; D possibly corresponds to TRBD1 (6 bases). The CDR3 has 15 amino acids. V was cut by 6 bases and J by 6 bases, with 18 bases left in between. The germline V gene has CDR1 MDHEN and CDR2 SYDVKM. The CDR3 sequence: CASSPQGRGSQPQHF. In DNA, the CDR3 is TGTGCCAGCAGCCCACAGGGTAGAGGATCTCAGCCCCAGCATTTT.

This chain links TRBV5-5 with TRBJ2-3, with D possibly TRBD1 on 5 matching bases. V lost 4 bases, J lost 2 bases, and 20 bases lay in between. The CDR3 totals 17 residues. The germline gives CDR1 SGHKS, CDR2 YYEKEE (reference sequence). The CDR3 sequence is CASSLTPGSGSTDTQYF. CDR3 sequence (DNA): TGTGCCAGCAGCCTGACGCCCGGTTCAGGGTCCACAGATACGCAGTATTTT.